The text below deals with one TCR beta chain. Assay used: immunoSEQ multiplex PCR; TCRdb lists only in-frame clones, some missing. The sample shows about 270 clones, roughly 72% of them seen only once. The data belong to a study of primary melanoma T cells and metastatic recurrence. V lost 5 bases to trimming and J lost 2 bases, with 14 bases between them. The CDR3 totals 15 residues. Germline CDR1 is SGHNT and CDR2 is YENEEA. This chain joins TRBV11-3 and TRBJ2-3; weak D call: TRBD2 (5 bases). The TCR sequence derives from a human donor with melanoma. The sequenced material came from melanoma tumor tissue. The DNA for the CDR3 is TGTGCCAGCAGCCACGCCCCAGCGGCCACAGATACGCAGTATTTT. Translation gives CASSHAPAATDTQYF.